The 19 T cell receptor beta chains below come from one sample, sequenced in a study of blood T cell repertoires in COVID-19. Using immunoSEQ multiplex PCR, the repertoire was profiled, and TCRdb retains in-frame clones only, with some absent. The repertoire holds approximately 77,000 clones, with roughly 80% as singletons. Specimen: peripheral blood. Receptor source: a woman aged 55-70 years with acute or convalescent COVID-19.

The chain uses TRBV20-1 and TRBJ1-4, with unresolved D. Trimming left V 3 bases short and J 7 bases short, with 6 bases between. The CDR3 spans 11 residues. Germline-derived CDR1 and CDR2 are DFQATT and SNEGSKA (reference sequence). In DNA, the CDR3 is TGCAGTGCTAGTATCCTTGAAAAACTGTTTTTT. Residues: CSASILEKLFF.

Written as DNA, the CDR3 is TGTGCCAGCAGCCTCACTAGCGGGGGGGTTCTTAGCACAGATACGCAGTATTTT. Its protein is CASSLTSGGVLSTDTQYF. The rearrangement uses TRBV7-3 and TRBJ2-3, with 13 positions matching TRBD2. The CDR3 extends over 18 amino acids. Unmatched junction bases numbered 8, after V lost 5 bases and J lost 0 bases. The germline CDR1 and CDR2 sequences are SGHTA and FQGTGA.

The chain joins TRBV30 to TRBJ2-7; 10 bases match TRBD1. Germline assignment: CDR1 GTSNPN and CDR2 SVGIG (reference sequence). Trimming removed 5 bases from V and 6 bases from J; junction bases left unmatched: 4. This CDR3 comprises 12 residues. The CDR3 region has the DNA TGTGCCTGGGGTGGACAGGGGGGCGAGCAGTACGTC. Its protein is CAWGGQGGEQYV.

The V gene is TRBV24-1, the J gene TRBJ2-3; 10 bases fit TRBD1. V lost 3 bases and J lost 5; bases outside the gene matches: 1. This CDR3 is 14 amino acids long. CDR1 KGHDR and CDR2 SFDVKD come from the germline V gene. In DNA form, the CDR3 reads TGTGCCACCAGTGATCGGACAGGGGGAGATACGCAGTATTTT. Its translation: CATSDRTGGDTQYF.

The rearrangement uses TRBV18 and TRBJ2-2; D is perhaps TRBD1 (6 bases). The CDR3 is 15 residues long. V dropped 5 bases and J dropped 0 bases, with 10 bases sitting between them. Per germline, CDR1 KGHSH and CDR2 LQKENI. CDR3 region: CASSEGDSNTGELFF. The CDR3 DNA reads TGTGCCAGCTCAGAGGGGGATTCGAACACCGGGGAGCTGTTTTTT. The complete variable domain, with remaining parts taken from reference TRBV18 and TRBJ2-2, reads NAGVMQNPRHLVRRRGQEARLRCSPMKGHSHVYWYRQLPEEGLKFMVYLQKENIIDESGMPKERFSAEFPKEGPSILRIQQVVRGDSAAYFCASSEGDSNTGELFFGEGSRLTVL.

This chain connects TRBV12-5 to TRBJ2-5, with 14 bases fitting TRBD2. Germline CDR1 LGHNT, CDR2 FRNRAP. The CDR3 totals 16 residues. The J segment lost 1 base and the V segment lost 5 bases, leaving 3 bases of the junction unmatched. CDR3 sequence reads: CASGTGTSGGQETQYF. The CDR3 DNA reads as TGTGCTAGTGGTACGGGGACTAGCGGGGGCCAAGAGACCCAGTACTTC. Full variable domain (rest looked up from reference TRBV12-5 and TRBJ2-5): DARVTQTPRHKVTEMGQEVTMRCQPILGHNTVFWYRQTMMQGLELLAYFRNRAPLDDSGMPKDRFSAEMPDATLATLKIQPSEPRDSAVYFCASGTGTSGGQETQYFGPGTRLLVL.

The chain links TRBV7-2 to TRBJ2-1; D gene uncertain. Germline loops: CDR1 SGHTA, CDR2 FQGNSA. The CDR3 length is 15 residues. Between the trimmed V and J ends, which lost 1 base and 9 bases, there was a span of 16 bases. CDR3 sequence reads: CASSLGGARFFEQFF. CDR3 DNA: TGTGCCAGCAGCTTAGGCGGAGCACGATTTTTTGAGCAGTTCTTC. The full variable domain, its missing parts supplied by reference TRBV7-2 and TRBJ2-1, is GAGVSQSPSNKVTEKGKDVELRCDPISGHTALYWYRQSLGQGLEFLIYFQGNSAPDKSGLPSDRFSAERTGGSVSTLTIQRTQQEDSAVYLCASSLGGARFFEQFFGPGTRLTVL.

The gene calls are TRBV19 and TRBJ1-5; D may be TRBD1 (5 bases). In germline, CDR1 is LNHDA, CDR2 SQIVND (reference sequence). This CDR3 region has 15 residues. The ends were cut back, 6 bases at V and 0 bases at J, with 12 bases in the middle. CDR3 protein: CASSTPGDSNQPQHF. The CDR3 DNA sequence: TGTGCCAGTAGCACCCCGGGGGATAGCAATCAGCCCCAGCATTTT.

The V call is TRBV6-5, the J call TRBJ1-6, with 7 bases lining up with TRBD1. The CDR3 is 13 residues long. Germline CDR1 and CDR2: MNHEY and SVGAGI. The junction had 7 bases not matched to a gene; V was cut back by 10 bases and J by 7 bases. DNA for the CDR3: TGTGCCACCCTTTACAGGGGAAATTCACCCCTCCACTTT. It encodes CATLYRGNSPLHF.

The chain couples TRBV2 to TRBJ1-1; D is possibly TRBD1 (5 bases). Trimming pared 5 bases from V and 0 bases from J, leaving 7 bases between. This CDR3 has 13 residues. CDR1 and CDR2 (germline): SNHLY, FYNNEI. The CDR3 protein is CASSQGLNTEAFF. The DNA for the CDR3 is TGTGCCAGCAGTCAGGGTTTGAACACTGAAGCTTTCTTT.

In this sample, this clone turned up a few times. The V gene is TRBV19, the J gene TRBJ1-2; tentative D call: TRBD1 (6 bases). V lost 7 bases and J 4 bases, leaving 13 bases between the germline ends. Germline V lookup: CDR1 LNHDA, CDR2 SQIVND (reference sequence). This CDR3 spans 13 amino acids. This CDR3 is CASMAGASYGYTF. In DNA, the CDR3 is TGTGCCAGTATGGCAGGGGCTAGCTATGGCTACACCTTC. The full variable domain, in which reference TRBV19 and TRBJ1-2 provide the parts outside the CDR3, is DGGITQSPKYLFRKEGQNVTLSCEQNLNHDAMYWYRQDPGQGLRLIYYSQIVNDFQKGDIAEGYSVSREKKESFPLTVTSAQKNPTAFYLCASMAGASYGYTFGSGTRLTVV.

The table lists this clone with a few counts. The rearrangement uses TRBV7-9 and TRBJ2-6; TRBD1 aligns across 7 bases. Germline V gene sequence: CDR1 SEHNR, CDR2 FQNEAQ (reference sequence). CDR3 length: 15 amino acids. After removal of 6 bases from V and 2 bases from J, the junction contained 4 bases not matched to a gene. DNA for the CDR3: TGTGCCAGCAGGATACAGGGGACTGGGGCCAACGTCCTGACTTTC. Translation: CASRIQGTGANVLTF.

This clone was observed a few times. The chain has TRBV5-1 and TRBJ2-3, with D possibly TRBD1 on 6 matching bases. Germline V CDR1 and CDR2: SGHRS, YFSETQ. The CDR3 extends over 14 amino acids. V lost 2 bases and J lost 2, with 9 bases in between. This CDR3 reads CASSFDRFTDTQYF. CDR3 DNA sequence: TGCGCCAGCAGCTTTGACAGGTTCACAGATACGCAGTATTTT.

The chain links TRBV7-3 to TRBJ2-1, with a weak D call TRBD2 (5 bases). V lost 3 bases, J lost 0 bases, and 15 bases lay in between. The CDR3 has 17 amino acids. Germline assignment: CDR1 SGHTA and CDR2 FQGTGA. The CDR3 sequence: CASSLRVGFSSYNEQFF. CDR3 coding DNA: TGTGCCAGCAGCTTGCGGGTCGGATTCAGCTCCTACAATGAGCAGTTCTTC.

The rearrangement uses TRBV5-1 and TRBJ2-7; tentative D call: TRBD1 (6 bases). Germline loops: CDR1 SGHRS, CDR2 YFSETQ. This CDR3 has 15 residues. The CDR3 sequence: CGGLPEGVADYEQYV. CDR3 DNA: TGCGGAGGCCTTCCAGAGGGGGTGGCTGATTACGAGCAGTACGTC.

V is TRBV7-9 and J is TRBJ2-5, with TRBD1 as a possible D gene (5 bases). The germline V gene encodes CDR1 SEHNR and CDR2 FQNEAQ (reference sequence). Trimming shortened V by 3 bases and J by 5 bases, and 16 bases separated the two germline ends. The length of the CDR3 is 15 residues. Here the CDR3 reads CASSFAGPSRETQYF. CDR3 DNA sequence: TGTGCCAGCAGCTTTGCAGGGCCCTCCCGGGAGACCCAGTACTTC. Based on the CDR3 plus reference TRBV7-9 and TRBJ2-5, the full variable domain is DTGVSQNPRHKITKRGQNVTFRCDPISEHNRLYWYRQTLGQGPEFLTYFQNEAQLEKSRLLSDRFSAERPKGSFSTLEIQRTEQGDSAMYLCASSFAGPSRETQYFGPGTRLLVL.

The chain employs TRBV7-2 and TRBJ2-2; D may be TRBD2 (5 bases). The CDR3 totals 13 residues. Trimming pared 7 bases from V and 4 bases from J, leaving 10 bases between. Per germline, CDR1 SGHTA and CDR2 FQGNSA. CDR3 nucleotides: TGTGCCAGCAACCGAGGGCCCACCGGGGAGCTGTTTTTT. It codes for CASNRGPTGELFF.

The chain couples TRBV5-5 to TRBJ1-2; tentative D call: TRBD1 (5 bases). The CDR3 covers 17 residues. Germline V CDR1 and CDR2: SGHKS, YYEKEE (reference sequence). V lost 6 bases and J lost 4, with 25 bases in between. The CDR3 is CASTRIFGQGIAYGYTF. CDR3 coding DNA: TGTGCCAGCACCAGAATTTTCGGACAAGGCATTGCCTATGGCTACACCTTC.

V gene TRBV5-1 combines with J gene TRBJ2-5, with TRBD1 as a possible D gene (5 bases). CDR1 is SGHRS, CDR2 YFSETQ, per germline. The CDR3 extends over 13 amino acids. Trimming cost V 4 bases and J 3 bases, with 10 bases left between them. In DNA, the CDR3 is TGCGCCAGCAGCGGACCGACAGAAGAGACCCAGTACTTC. Its translation is CASSGPTEETQYF.